A single sample is the source of the 20 T cell receptor beta chains below, sequenced in a study of T-cell memory formation after mild COVID-19. One entry per CDR3 protein results from TCRdb running MiXCR on the 5' RACE reads. The table records about 430,000 distinct CDR3 sequences, 24% of them present only once. Source material: PBMCs or a T cell subset sorted from them (not recorded which). These receptors were collected from an adult woman who had mild COVID-19 (a few samples of this study predate the infection). Cell type and time point are not known.

The V gene is TRBV3-1, the J gene TRBJ2-1, with 7 bases lining up with TRBD2. This CDR3 comprises 13 residues. Germline values: CDR1 LGHDT, CDR2 YNNKEL (reference sequence). The ends lost 9 bases at V and 7 bases at J; junction bases unmatched: 9. The CDR3 sequence: CASQGGSSNEQFF. The CDR3 bases are TGTGCCAGTCAGGGCGGGAGTAGTAATGAGCAGTTCTTC.

This clonotype was found many times. This chain connects TRBV5-6 to TRBJ2-7; D not resolved. CDR1 and CDR2 (germline): SGHDT, YYEEEE. V lost 1 base, J lost 4 bases, and 6 bases lay in between. The CDR3 contains 12 residues. In nucleotides, the CDR3 is TGTGCCAGCAGCTTGTCCACTTACGAGCAGTACTTC. Its protein is CASSLSTYEQYF.

The chain has TRBV10-3 and TRBJ1-6, with TRBD1 matching over 9 bases. The CDR3 sequence is 13 residues long. The germline CDR1 and CDR2 sequences are ENHRY and SYGVKD. The V segment lost 8 bases and the J segment 5 bases; nucleotides outside the gene matches: 1. CDR3 nucleotides: TGTGCCATCCGGGACAGGGATAATTCACCCCTCCACTTT. Translation: CAIRDRDNSPLHF.

This clonotype has a count of ten or more. The CDR3 DNA is TGCAGCGTGGATGAGTCAGGGTGGGCAGATACGCAGTATTTT. This gives the protein CSVDESGWADTQYF. The genes are TRBV29-1 and TRBJ2-3, with TRBD1 as a possible D gene (5 bases). This CDR3 spans 14 amino acids. Trimming left V 6 bases short and J 4 bases short, with 17 bases between. Germline values: CDR1 SQVTM, CDR2 ANQGSEA.

This clonotype was found many times. The chain employs TRBV7-3 and TRBJ2-1; D unresolved. The CDR3 is 13 residues long. The V end lost 8 bases, the J end lost 6 bases, and 14 bases lay between the germline ends. Germline loops: CDR1 SGHTA, CDR2 FQGTGA. Here the CDR3 reads CASREIGSNEQFF. The CDR3 DNA sequence: TGTGCCAGCCGTGAGATAGGGTCCAATGAGCAGTTCTTC.

In this sample, this clonotype turned up a few times. The chain has TRBV6-6 and TRBJ2-2; 7 bases line up with TRBD1. CDR3 length: 15 residues. The germline gives CDR1 MNHNY, CDR2 SVGAGI (reference sequence). J lost 4 bases, V lost 7 bases, and 9 bases had no gene match. DNA for the CDR3: TGTGCCAGCATTTCCGACAGGGTACTCACCGGGGAGCTGTTTTTT. Translated: CASISDRVLTGELFF.

J is TRBJ2-3 and V is TRBV4-2; 9 bases match TRBD2. The trim removed 4 bases at V and 6 bases at J, leaving 17 bases unmatched. From germline, CDR1 is LGHNA and CDR2 YNFKEQ. The CDR3 contains 18 residues. CDR3 nucleotide sequence: TGTGCCAGCAGCCGACCCCCCATAAATAGCGGGAGTTGGGATACGCAGTATTTT. Residues: CASSRPPINSGSWDTQYF.

The gene calls are TRBV18 and TRBJ2-2; D tentatively fits TRBD1 or TRBD2 (5 bases each). This CDR3 contains 13 residues. Trimming left V 3 bases short and J 9 bases short, with 11 bases between. Germline V gene data show CDR1 as KGHSH and CDR2 as LQKENI. CDR3 region: CASSPGPARELFF. Written as DNA, the CDR3 is TGTGCCAGCTCACCGGGACCGGCCCGGGAGCTGTTTTTT.

This clonotype was counted between two and nine times. The rearrangement links TRBV5-1 to TRBJ1-2, with D perhaps matching TRBD1 (6 bases). V lost 3 bases and J lost 0, with 9 bases in between. Looked up from germline, CDR1 is SGHRS and CDR2 is YFSETQ. The CDR3 totals 14 residues. CDR3 loop: CASSSYRANYGYTF. Here the CDR3 DNA reads TGCGCCAGCAGCTCTTACAGGGCTAACTATGGCTACACCTTC.

This clonotype has just a few counts. The J gene is TRBJ1-2, the V gene TRBV20-1; 10 nucleotides align to TRBD1. This CDR3 has 14 residues. The germline V gene encodes CDR1 DFQATT and CDR2 SNEGSKA (reference sequence). With 0 bases clipped from V and 7 bases from J, the junction kept 5 bases outside the gene matches. The CDR3 coding sequence is TGCAGTGCTAGAGAGACAGGGGGCTTGAGTGGCTACACCTTC. Protein: CSARETGGLSGYTF.

This clonotype was counted between two and nine times. The J gene is TRBJ1-2, the V gene TRBV4-1; no clear D gene. Germline-derived CDR1 and CDR2 are MGHRA and YSYEKL. The CDR3 totals 14 residues. V dropped 2 bases and J dropped 7 bases, with 14 bases sitting between them. For the CDR3, the DNA is TGCGCCAGCAGCCAAAAGAGAACGGAGTTTGGCTACACCTTC. Its protein is CASSQKRTEFGYTF.

This rearrangement joins TRBV25-1 to TRBJ1-3; possible D gene TRBD1, 5 bases. From germline, CDR1 is MGHDK and CDR2 SYGVNS. CDR3 length equals 15 residues. Trimming cost V 1 base and J 5 bases, with 12 bases left between them. DNA for the CDR3: TGTGCCAGCAGTGAATCGAAGACAGATCGAAACACCATATATTTT. It specifies CASSESKTDRNTIYF.

The chain has TRBV7-9 and TRBJ2-7; D is tentatively TRBD1 or TRBD2 (6 bases each). Germline V gene lookup returns CDR1 SEHNR and CDR2 FQNEAQ (reference sequence). The CDR3 extends over 14 amino acids. Trimming pared 4 bases from V and 2 bases from J, leaving 12 bases between. The CDR3 nucleotides read TGTGCCAGCAGCTGGAGGGGGGACCCCTACGAGCAGTACTTC. Its translation: CASSWRGDPYEQYF.

The sample holds one count of this clonotype. The chain links TRBV6-5 to TRBJ1-1; TRBD1 might be the D (6 bases). CDR3 length: 14 residues. Between the trimmed V and J ends, which lost 6 bases and 3 bases, there was a span of 14 bases. Germline V gene lookup returns CDR1 MNHEY and CDR2 SVGAGI. The CDR3 sequence: CASRSQGIDTEAFF. CDR3 nucleotide sequence: TGTGCCAGCAGGTCCCAGGGGATCGACACTGAAGCTTTCTTT.

This clonotype was observed a few times. This sequence joins TRBV5-5 and TRBJ1-2; D not certain. The CDR3 covers 13 residues. Trimming removed 4 bases at V and 2 bases at J, with 9 bases between. Looked up from germline, CDR1 is SGHKS and CDR2 is YYEKEE (reference sequence). CDR3 amino acids: CASSTVQNYGYTF. The CDR3 nucleotides read TGTGCCAGCAGCACAGTTCAGAACTATGGCTACACCTTC. Full variable domain (remainder filled in from reference TRBV5-5 and TRBJ1-2): DAGVTQSPTHLIKTRGQQVTLRCSPISGHKSVSWYQQVLGQGPQFIFQYYEKEERGRGNFPDRFSARQFPNYSSELNVNALLLGDSALYLCASSTVQNYGYTFGSGTRLTVV.

The CDR3 DNA sequence: TGCAGTGCTAAGGGGCCGACTAGCGGGGCCTACGAGCAGTACTTC. It encodes CSAKGPTSGAYEQYF. This chain connects TRBV20-1 to TRBJ2-7; TRBD2 matches at 11 bases. Germline lookup yields CDR1 DFQATT and CDR2 SNEGSKA (reference sequence). The V gene end was trimmed by 4 bases and the J gene end by 2 bases; junction bases not matched to a gene: 7. This CDR3 has 15 residues.

The rearrangement joins TRBV3-1 to TRBJ2-3; TRBD2 agrees at 7 bases. The CDR3 covers 16 residues. V was clipped by 5 bases and J by 0 bases; unmatched bases: 8. Germline CDR1 and CDR2: LGHDT and YNNKEL (reference sequence). CDR3 residues: CASSFAGDLSTDTQYF. The CDR3, as DNA: TGTGCCAGCAGCTTCGCGGGGGACCTAAGCACAGATACGCAGTATTTT.

A few counts support this clonotype. The rearrangement joins TRBV30 to TRBJ1-1, with a possible D match to TRBD1 (6 bases). CDR1 is GTSNPN, CDR2 SVGIG, per germline (reference sequence). V was pared by 4 bases and J by 1 base, with 10 bases between. The CDR3 is 13 amino acids. CDR3 sequence reads: CAWKDSQNTEAFF. CDR3 DNA: TGTGCCTGGAAGGACAGTCAGAACACTGAAGCTTTCTTT.

This clonotype showed up many times. The chain employs TRBV7-9 and TRBJ2-5, with 7 bases lining up with TRBD1. CDR1 SEHNR and CDR2 FQNEAQ come from the germline V gene (reference sequence). V shed 8 bases and J 5 bases; nucleotides not matched to a gene: 5. This CDR3 has 12 residues. CDR3 nucleotides: TGTGCCAGCCGAGGGGGCCTGGAGACCCAGTACTTC. It is translated as CASRGGLETQYF.

The V call is TRBV6-1, the J call TRBJ1-2; D gene unclear. The CDR3 covers 12 residues. Trimming stripped 7 bases from V and 2 bases from J, with 8 bases between. Germline CDR1 is MNHNS and CDR2 is SASEGT. CDR3 nucleotide sequence: TGTGCCAGCAAGACGGTGAACTATGGCTACACCTTC. Translation gives CASKTVNYGYTF.